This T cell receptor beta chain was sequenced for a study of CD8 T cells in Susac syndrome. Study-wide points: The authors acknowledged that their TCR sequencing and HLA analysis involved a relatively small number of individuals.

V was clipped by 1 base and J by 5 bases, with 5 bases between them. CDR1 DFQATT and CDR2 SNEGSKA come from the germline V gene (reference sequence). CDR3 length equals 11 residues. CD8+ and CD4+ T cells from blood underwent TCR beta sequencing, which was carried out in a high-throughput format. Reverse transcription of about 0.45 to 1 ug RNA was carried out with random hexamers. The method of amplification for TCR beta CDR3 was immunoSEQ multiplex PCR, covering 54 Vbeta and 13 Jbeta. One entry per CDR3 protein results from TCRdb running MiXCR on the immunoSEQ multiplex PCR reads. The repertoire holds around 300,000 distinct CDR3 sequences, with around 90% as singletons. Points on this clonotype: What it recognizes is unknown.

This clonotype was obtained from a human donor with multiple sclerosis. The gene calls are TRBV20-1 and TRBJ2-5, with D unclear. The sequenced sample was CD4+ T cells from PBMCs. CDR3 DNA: TGCAGTGCTAGAGGGTCGGAGACCCAGTACTTC. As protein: CSARGSETQYF.